Included here is one T cell receptor (beta chain) sequence, with context. What it recognizes is unknown. The source of the sample is a study of T-cell memory formation after mild COVID-19. Study-wide context: Clusters were largely donor specific. Study observations and caveats: Detection of some responders pre-infection suggested pre-existing cross-reactive memory T cells participated. A balance of CD4 and CD8 characterized clones contracting day 15 to 85, whereas later expanders leaned CD4+.

The CDR3 extends over 13 amino acids. Per germline, CDR1 MNHNY and CDR2 SVGAGI (reference sequence). Trimming pared 7 bases from V and 5 bases from J, leaving 12 bases between. UMIs and sample barcodes were carried by the TCR alpha and TCR beta cDNA libraries that 5'RACE produced using constant-segment primers. MiXCR, run by TCRdb on the 5' RACE reads, gives a single entry per CDR3 protein. The sample lists 250,000 to 300,000 distinct CDR3 sequences, 16% occurring once. The receptor's source is a man in his late teens or twenties who had mild COVID-19 (a few samples of this study predate the infection). Cell type and time point are not known. The sequencing sample was made of PBMCs or a T cell subset sorted from them (not recorded which). J is TRBJ2-4 and V is TRBV6-6; D is perhaps TRBD2 (7 bases). The CDR3 here is CASTGGIQNIQYF. Written as DNA, the CDR3 is TGTGCCAGCACGGGGGGCATCCAAAACATTCAGTACTTC.